Listed below are T cell receptor beta chains from one sample, sequenced in a study of T cell repertoires in cytomegalovirus infection. Each CDR3 protein gets one entry after TCRdb re-called the reads with MiXCR. This repertoire shows 300,000 to 400,000 distinct CDR3 sequences, just under 30% found once; its top ten account for around 19%. No antigen has been assigned to these receptors. Sequencing was performed on cultured PBMCs, taken from culture after CMV antigen stimulation. The receptors come from a human donor in good health (CMV status not recorded). Some clones in this sample may be carry-over from other donors' samples. The CDR3 runs from the conserved cysteine through the conserved F or W. A D gene is named only where the DNA matches it firmly. Rows may omit the clone size; those that give it use once, few, many or a size class.

CDR3	DNA	size	D	V	J
CASSLRGGKTTGELFF	TGTGCCAGCAGCCTCCGGGGGGGCAAGACTACCGGGGAGCTGTTTTTT	-	TRBD2	TRBV7-2	TRBJ2-2
CASSARTSGGQTDTQYF	TGTGCCAGCAGCGCTCGGACTAGCGGGGGCCAGACAGATACGCAGTATTTT	many	TRBD2	TRBV7-6	TRBJ2-3
CASSLQGSSTEAFF	TGTGCCAGCAGTTTACAGGGGAGTAGCACTGAAGCTTTCTTT	few	TRBD1	TRBV6-5	TRBJ1-1
CASSPSGRAYNEQFF	TGTGCCAGCAGTCCTAGCGGGAGGGCCTACAATGAGCAGTTCTTC	few	TRBD2	TRBV6-6	TRBJ2-1
CASSPSVGSNSPLHF	TGTGCCAGCTCACCATCGGTGGGCAGCAATTCACCCCTCCACTTT	few	-	TRBV18	TRBJ1-6
CASSYLAGTSYEQYF	TGTGCCAGCAGTTACCTAGCGGGGACCTCCTACGAGCAGTACTTC	once	TRBD2	TRBV6-6	TRBJ2-7
CASSLTGGLVTEAFF	TGTGCCAGCAGCTTAACGGGGGGGCTCGTCACTGAAGCTTTCTTT	few	-	TRBV7-3	TRBJ1-1
CASSSSSRSGYTF	TGTGCCAGCAGCTCCTCTAGCAGGTCGGGCTACACCTTC	-	-	TRBV7-2	TRBJ1-2
CASSLDRGRDTEAFF	TGTGCCAGCAGCTTGGACAGGGGGCGGGACACTGAAGCTTTCTTT	-	TRBD1	TRBV7-3	TRBJ1-1
CASSPSGTQQELFF	TGTGCCAGCAGCCCCAGCGGGACCCAGCAAGAGCTGTTTTTT	many	TRBD2	TRBV4-2	TRBJ2-2
CSARRPGTGNTYNEQFF	TGCAGTGCTAGACGTCCCGGGACAGGGAATACCTACAATGAGCAGTTCTTC	once	TRBD1	TRBV20-1	TRBJ2-1
CASSLWAARVGNTEAFF	TGTGCCAGCAGTTTATGGGCGGCGAGGGTAGGGAACACTGAAGCTTTCTTT	-	-	TRBV28	TRBJ1-1
CASSPQGQRSYEQYF	TGTGCCAGCAGCCCCCAGGGGCAGCGGAGCTACGAGCAGTACTTC	-	-	TRBV7-2	TRBJ2-7
CASSYGQGRTDTQYF	TGTGCCAGCAGTTATGGACAGGGGCGCACAGATACGCAGTATTTT	many	TRBD1	TRBV6-5	TRBJ2-3
CASSPVLGTGETQYF	TGTGCCAGCTCCCCAGTCCTCGGCACGGGAGAGACCCAGTACTTC	-	-	TRBV11-2	TRBJ2-5
CASSPDNRAEAFF	TGTGCCAGCAGTCCCGATAATAGGGCTGAAGCTTTCTTT	-	-	TRBV7-6	TRBJ1-1
CASRKRARGNEQFF	TGTGCCAGCAGGAAGCGGGCCCGCGGGAATGAGCAGTTCTTC	-	-	TRBV28	TRBJ2-1
CASSKENLNEQFF	TGTGCCAGCAGTAAGGAGAATCTCAATGAGCAGTTCTTC	-	-	TRBV2	TRBJ2-1
CASSYGTQGGTDTQYF	TGTGCCAGCAGCTACGGGACGCAGGGAGGCACAGATACGCAGTATTTT	few	-	TRBV11-2	TRBJ2-3
CASSLYLGDQQEQYF	TGTGCCAGCAGCTTATATTTAGGGGATCAGCAAGAGCAGTACTTC	many	-	TRBV11-2	TRBJ2-7
CATSRDSLGGGELFF	TGTGCCACCAGCAGAGATAGTCTTGGTGGCGGGGAGCTGTTTTTT	-	-	TRBV15	TRBJ2-2
CASSFSRGQETQYF	TGTGCCAGCAGCTTCAGTAGAGGGCAAGAGACCCAGTACTTC	many	-	TRBV7-2	TRBJ2-5
CSVEGGRLNTEAFF	TGCAGCGTTGAAGGCGGACGGTTGAACACTGAAGCTTTCTTT	once	-	TRBV29-1	TRBJ1-1
CASSNSPYEQYF	TGTGCCAGCAGCAATAGTCCCTACGAGCAGTACTTC	-	-	TRBV27	TRBJ2-7
CASSLDLQGRTEAFF	TGTGCCAGCAGCTTGGACTTACAGGGCCGGACTGAAGCTTTCTTT	many	-	TRBV5-4	TRBJ1-1
CASGTATPDTQYF	TGTGCCAGTGGGACAGCGACACCAGATACGCAGTATTTT	-	TRBD1	TRBV19	TRBJ2-3
CASSDPGQLKNIQYF	TGTGCCAGCAGTGATCCGGGACAGCTCAAAAACATTCAGTACTTC	-	TRBD1	TRBV25-1	TRBJ2-4
CASSEGLREALAFF	TGTGCCAGCAGTGAAGGCCTCAGGGAGGCGTTGGCTTTCTTT	-	-	TRBV2	TRBJ1-1
CAWSGTEGEKLFF	TGTGCCTGGTCCGGGACAGAGGGTGAAAAACTGTTTTTT	-	TRBD1	TRBV30	TRBJ1-4
CASSLAAQRGTDTQYF	TGTGCCAGCAGCTTAGCAGCCCAGCGAGGCACAGATACGCAGTATTTT	few	-	TRBV7-8	TRBJ2-3
CASSQDLKEKLFF	TGTGCCAGCAGCCAAGATCTCAAGGAAAAACTGTTTTTT	-	-	TRBV4-2	TRBJ1-4
CASSFSGGAGEQFF	TGTGCCAGCAGCTTTAGCGGGGGGGCGGGTGAGCAGTTCTTC	-	TRBD2	TRBV11-2	TRBJ2-1
CASSFSYEQFF	TGTGCCAGCAGCTTCAGTTATGAGCAGTTCTTC	few	-	TRBV7-2	TRBJ2-1
CASSSFRDTKAFF	TGTGCCAGCAGCTCATTCCGGGACACGAAAGCTTTCTTT	-	-	TRBV7-9	TRBJ1-1
CASRAQGGGEAFF	TGTGCCAGCAGGGCCCAGGGGGGGGGTGAAGCTTTCTTT	few	TRBD1	TRBV6-6	TRBJ1-1
CASSSPRAPPGGLAGLTSYEQYF	TGTGCCAGCAGTTCCCCCCGGGCCCCCCCCGGTGGACTAGCGGGACTTACCTCCTACGAGCAGTACTTC	many	TRBD2	TRBV6-1	TRBJ2-7
CSAPRTGEGYGYTF	TGCAGTGCTCCTCGGACAGGGGAGGGCTATGGCTACACCTTC	-	TRBD1	TRBV20-1	TRBJ1-2
CASSEWERRTEAFF	TGTGCCAGCAGTGAATGGGAGAGACGGACTGAAGCTTTCTTT	-	-	TRBV6-1	TRBJ1-1
CASSYWDRIYEQYF	TGTGCCAGCAGTTATTGGGACAGAATCTACGAGCAGTACTTC	-	TRBD1	TRBV6-6	TRBJ2-7
CASSSPTALPAETQYF	TGTGCCAGCAGCTCCCCTACGGCCTTACCGGCGGAGACCCAGTACTTC	few	-	TRBV3-1	TRBJ2-5
CSAREQNYGYTF	TGCAGTGCTAGAGAACAGAACTATGGCTACACCTTC	-	-	TRBV20-1	TRBJ1-2
CASSETRIYEQYF	TGTGCCAGCAGCGAGACTAGGATCTACGAGCAGTACTTC	-	-	TRBV7-8	TRBJ2-7
CASKLTGTIDTQYF	TGTGCCAGCAAACTAACCGGGACCATAGATACGCAGTATTTT	many	-	TRBV6-1	TRBJ2-3
CSARDSRSSYNSPLHF	TGCAGTGCTAGAGATAGCCGGAGCTCCTATAATTCACCCCTCCACTTT	-	-	TRBV20-1	TRBJ1-6
CASSSGTDLINYGYTF	TGTGCCAGCAGCTCCGGGACGGACTTGATTAACTATGGCTACACCTTC	-	-	TRBV11-2	TRBJ1-2
CASSDLRDYYYNEQFF	TGTGCCAGCAGTGACCTGAGGGACTATTACTACAATGAGCAGTTCTTC	few	TRBD2	TRBV6-4	TRBJ2-1
CASSPSARDRGHTEAFF	TGTGCCAGCAGCCCCTCAGCCCGGGACAGGGGGCACACTGAAGCTTTCTTT	few	TRBD1	TRBV11-3	TRBJ1-1
CASSLGGKAFGEQYF	TGTGCCAGCAGCCTCGGTGGAAAGGCGTTTGGCGAGCAGTACTTC	-	-	TRBV5-5	TRBJ2-7
CASSQRPSQPQHF	TGTGCCAGCAGCCAGAGACCGTCGCAGCCCCAGCATTTT	few	-	TRBV7-2	TRBJ1-5
CSARQQVITEAFF	TGCAGTGCTAGACAGCAGGTGATCACTGAAGCTTTCTTT	-	-	TRBV20-1	TRBJ1-1
CASSLDRYGKQYF	TGTGCCAGCAGCTTAGACCGATATGGGAAGCAGTACTTC	-	-	TRBV11-2	TRBJ2-7
CASSEYGSYEQYF	TGTGCCAGCAGTGAATATGGGTCCTACGAGCAGTACTTC	few	-	TRBV25-1	TRBJ2-7
CSGSSGGAQETQYF	TGCAGCGGTTCTAGCGGGGGGGCCCAAGAGACCCAGTACTTC	-	TRBD2	TRBV29-1	TRBJ2-5
CASSLAGGPVNEQFF	TGTGCCAGCAGCCTAGCGGGAGGGCCGGTCAATGAGCAGTTCTTC	-	TRBD2	TRBV7-3	TRBJ2-1
CASWERGRNTQYF	TGTGCCAGCTGGGAGCGGGGGCGAAATACGCAGTATTTT	few	TRBD2	TRBV7-8	TRBJ2-3
CASSLDSGSAEAFF	TGTGCCAGCAGCTTAGATTCAGGGAGCGCTGAAGCTTTCTTT	-	-	TRBV7-2	TRBJ1-1
CASSAPGTLNEKLFF	TGTGCCAGCAGTGCTCCCGGGACACTTAATGAAAAACTGTTTTTT	many	-	TRBV2	TRBJ1-4